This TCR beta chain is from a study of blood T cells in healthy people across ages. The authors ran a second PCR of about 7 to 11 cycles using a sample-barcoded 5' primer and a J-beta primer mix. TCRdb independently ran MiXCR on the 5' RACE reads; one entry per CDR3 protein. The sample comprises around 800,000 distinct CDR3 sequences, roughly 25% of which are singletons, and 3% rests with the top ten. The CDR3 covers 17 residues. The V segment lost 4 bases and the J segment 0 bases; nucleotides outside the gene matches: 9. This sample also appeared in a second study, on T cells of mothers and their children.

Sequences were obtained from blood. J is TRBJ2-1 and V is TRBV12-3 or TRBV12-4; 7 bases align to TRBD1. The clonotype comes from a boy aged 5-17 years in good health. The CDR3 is CASSSGRGGFSYNEQFF. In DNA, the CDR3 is TGTGCCAGCAGTTCGGGACGAGGGGGCTTCTCCTACAATGAGCAGTTCTTC.